This paragraph reports one TCR beta chain. Germline CDR1 and CDR2: DFQATT and SNEGSKA (reference sequence). This CDR3 region has 17 residues. J was trimmed by 1 base and V by 4 bases; bases with no gene match: 8. No treatment of any kind had been given to any patient before thyroid surgery. The sample belongs to a study of metastatic and nonmetastatic thyroid tumors. TCRdb re-called the PCR reads via MiXCR. In the table there are 11,000 to 15,000 clones, approximately 28% of which are singletons. V is TRBV20-1 and J is TRBJ2-6; TRBD1 agrees at 9 bases. The TCR was taken from a female donor with papillary thyroid cancer or a benign thyroid nodule (not recorded which). Some clones in this sample may be carry-over from other donors' samples. The source material was tumor tissue. The CDR3 sequence is CSAKRGQGQSGANVLTF. In nucleotides, the CDR3 is TGCAGTGCTAAGAGGGGACAGGGACAATCTGGGGCCAACGTCCTGACTTTC.